The 21 T cell receptor beta chains in this list originate from one sample, sequenced in a study of cytotoxic CD8 clonotypes in ibrutinib-treated CLL. Libraries were prepared by immunoSEQ multiplex PCR; TCRdb keeps only in-frame clonotypes and omits some of them. The table includes a few hundred thousand clones, 67% detected once. The sample here was PBMCs, taken after 36 months of ibrutinib treatment. Receptors originate from a human donor with chronic lymphocytic leukemia.

The genes are TRBV2 and TRBJ2-3; 8 bases align to TRBD1. With V trimmed by 7 bases and J by 4 bases, 16 bases remained unmatched. The CDR3 has 17 amino acids. Germline CDR1 reads SNHLY; CDR2 reads FYNNEI. CDR3 nucleotide sequence: TGTGCCAGCAAAGTCTGGTTCGGTTCAGGGGGCCCAGATACGCAGTATTTT. As protein: CASKVWFGSGGPDTQYF.

This clone was observed a single time. V is TRBV28 and J is TRBJ2-7, with TRBD1 identical over 7 bases. Looked up from germline, CDR1 is MDHEN and CDR2 is SYDVKM. With V trimmed by 6 bases and J by 2 bases, 7 bases remained unmatched. The CDR3 consists of 14 residues. CDR3 amino acids: CASSQTGTAYEQYF. The DNA of the CDR3 is TGTGCCAGCAGCCAAACCGGGACAGCCTACGAGCAGTACTTC.

This CDR3 reads CASSLNPDPYEQYF. CDR3 coding DNA: TGCGCCAGCAGCCTCAATCCCGACCCCTACGAGCAGTACTTC. This rearrangement joins TRBV4-1 to TRBJ2-7; no firm D call. Trimming removed 4 bases at V and 2 bases at J, with 12 bases between. CDR1 MGHRA and CDR2 YSYEKL come from the germline V gene. The CDR3 sequence is 14 residues long.

This clone was observed a few times. The DNA for the CDR3 is TGTGCCAGCAGCCCCTCGTGGGTACTGGTTGCCGGGGCCAACGTCCTGACTTTC. Amino acid sequence: CASSPSWVLVAGANVLTF. V gene TRBV13 combines with J gene TRBJ2-6; unclear D gene. Per the germline V gene, CDR1 is PRHDT and CDR2 is FYEKMQ (reference sequence). The CDR3 sequence is 18 residues long. V was trimmed by 5 bases and J by 4 bases, leaving 21 bases between them.

The chain employs TRBV5-4 and TRBJ2-6; D gene unclear. The V and J ends lost 0 bases and 4 bases respectively, with 11 bases between them. Germline V gene lookup returns CDR1 SGHNT and CDR2 YYREEE (reference sequence). There are 16 residues in the CDR3. CDR3 coding DNA: TGTGCCAGCAGCTTGGGGCCGGGTAAGGGGGCCAACGTCCTGACTTTC. As protein: CASSLGPGKGANVLTF.

The chain recombines TRBV7-6 with TRBJ2-2, with 13 positions matching TRBD2. The CDR3 is made up of 17 amino acids. CDR1 is SGHVS and CDR2 is FNYEAQ in the germline V gene. The V segment lost 5 bases and the J segment 4 bases; nucleotides outside the gene matches: 7. CDR3 coding DNA: TGTGCCAGCAGCCCGAGGACTAGCGGGGGATTCACCGGGGAGCTGTTTTTT. This encodes CASSPRTSGGFTGELFF.

This clone was found a few times. The V gene is TRBV6-5, the J gene TRBJ1-4, with TRBD1 as a possible D gene (6 bases). Germline assignment: CDR1 MNHEY and CDR2 SVGAGI. This CDR3 has 15 residues. Trimming stripped 2 bases from V and 7 bases from J, with 14 bases between. CDR3 coding DNA: TGTGCCAGCAGTTACCTGGGCAGGGGACCTGAAAAACTGTTTTTT. Protein sequence: CASSYLGRGPEKLFF.

V gene TRBV7-3 combines with J gene TRBJ2-3; TRBD2 aligns across 7 bases. V gave up 5 bases and J gave up 3 bases; unmatched junction bases: 8. The CDR3 contains 15 residues. CDR1 SGHTA and CDR2 FQGTGA come from the germline V gene. In DNA form, the CDR3 reads TGTGCCAGCAGCCCCGGACTAGTGATAACAGATACGCAGTATTTT. It specifies CASSPGLVITDTQYF.

This chain uses TRBV7-2 with TRBJ2-7, with no clear D. The V gene lost 4 bases and the J gene lost 0 bases, with 4 bases spanning the gap. This CDR3 has 12 amino acids. Germline CDR1 reads SGHTA; CDR2 reads FQGNSA. The CDR3 DNA sequence: TGTGCCAGCAGCTCAGTCTCCTACGAGCAGTACTTC. Protein: CASSSVSYEQYF.

This sequence joins TRBV19 and TRBJ2-3; 13 bases agree with TRBD2. V lost 7 bases, J lost 5 bases, and 6 bases stayed unmatched. The length of the CDR3 is 15 residues. In germline, CDR1 is LNHDA, CDR2 SQIVND (reference sequence). The CDR3 bases are TGTGCCAGTAATTACGGACTAGCGGGAGTAGATACGCAGTATTTT. This gives the protein CASNYGLAGVDTQYF.

The chain is built from TRBV7-9 and TRBJ2-5; unclear D gene. The CDR3 consists of 14 residues. Per germline, CDR1 SEHNR and CDR2 FQNEAQ (reference sequence). V was shortened by 2 bases and J by 9 bases, with 16 bases between the two germline ends. The CDR3 DNA reads TGTGCCAGCAGCTTAAACGTCGGCATCATGGCCCAGTACTTC. Amino acids: CASSLNVGIMAQYF.

This chain links TRBV29-1 with TRBJ2-7; 13 positions agree with TRBD2. Germline loops: CDR1 SQVTM, CDR2 ANQGSEA. The V and J ends lost 5 bases and 4 bases, in that order; junction bases with no gene match: 14. CDR3 length: 17 residues. For the CDR3, the DNA is TGCAGCGTTACCTCCGGGACTAGCGGGACATTAGGTTACGAGCAGTACTTC. Residues: CSVTSGTSGTLGYEQYF.

The V call is TRBV19, the J call TRBJ2-6; D is ambiguous. Between the trimmed V and J ends, which lost 3 bases and 0 bases, there was a span of 3 bases. The CDR3 runs to 14 residues. Germline V gene data show CDR1 as LNHDA and CDR2 as SQIVND (reference sequence). The CDR3 is CASSIYSGANVLTF. As DNA, the CDR3 is TGTGCCAGTAGTATCTACTCTGGGGCCAACGTCCTGACTTTC.

The rearrangement uses TRBV7-2 and TRBJ2-3; no definite D call. V was cut by 1 base and J by 1 base, with 9 bases left in between. This CDR3 comprises 15 residues. The V gene's germline CDR1 is SGHTA and CDR2 FQGNSA. For the CDR3, the DNA is TGTGCCAGCAGCTTAGTCCAGGCGGGCACAGATACGCAGTATTTT. Its translation: CASSLVQAGTDTQYF.

The genes are TRBV28 and TRBJ2-3, with D hard to call. Trimming left V 5 bases short and J 2 bases short, with 11 bases between. CDR3 size: 14 residues. CDR1 and CDR2 from the germline V gene are MDHEN and SYDVKM. DNA of the CDR3: TGTGCCAGCAGTACATCGACCCACACAGATACGCAGTATTTT. Translated: CASSTSTHTDTQYF.

As DNA, the CDR3 is TGTGCCAGCAGCGCGGAGACAGGGTGGTTGGGGGTGAATCAGCCCCAGCATTTT. Translated: CASSAETGWLGVNQPQHF. V gene TRBV9 combines with J gene TRBJ1-5; 7 bases agree with TRBD1. The CDR3 length is 18 residues. The J segment lost 4 bases and the V segment lost 3 bases, leaving 16 bases of the junction unmatched. Germline assignment: CDR1 SGDLS and CDR2 YYNGEE.

The chain uses TRBV6-5 and TRBJ1-2, with TRBD1 matching 9 bases. CDR3 size: 15 residues. After removal of 2 bases from V and 5 bases from J, the junction contained 6 bases not matched to a gene. Germline CDR1 is MNHEY and CDR2 is SVGAGI. This chain's CDR3 is CASSYHGTGLYGYTF. The CDR3 region has the DNA TGTGCCAGCAGTTACCACGGGACAGGGTTGTATGGCTACACCTTC.

This rearrangement joins TRBV5-1 to TRBJ2-7, with no clear D. CDR1 and CDR2 from the germline V gene are SGHRS and YFSETQ. This CDR3 is built from 12 residues. V lost 3 bases and J lost 3, with 7 bases in between. The CDR3 loop reads CASSSDDYEQYF. Written as DNA, the CDR3 is TGCGCCAGCAGCTCCGACGACTACGAGCAGTACTTC.

V gene TRBV4-1 combines with J gene TRBJ1-6; D is possibly TRBD1 (6 bases). V shed 0 bases and J shed 4 bases, with 16 bases lying between them. The V gene's germline CDR1 is MGHRA and CDR2 YSYEKL. This CDR3 region has 18 residues. CDR3 region: CASSQDNEGQGYNSPLHF. CDR3 sequence (DNA): TGCGCCAGCAGCCAAGATAATGAGGGCCAGGGGTATAATTCACCCCTCCACTTT.

The chain uses TRBV2 and TRBJ2-1, with 8 bases matching TRBD2. The CDR3 runs 21 residues. V lost 4 bases and J lost 0; bases outside the gene matches: 20. The V gene's germline CDR1 is SNHLY and CDR2 FYNNEI. This CDR3 is CASSGPTVPLIGGASYNEQFF. CDR3 sequence (DNA): TGTGCCAGCAGTGGCCCAACCGTCCCTCTGATCGGGGGGGCCTCCTACAATGAGCAGTTCTTC.

This clone was picked up a small number of times. DNA for the CDR3: TGTGCCAGCAGTTTCGGGTCCAACACCGGGGAGCTGTTTTTT. This encodes CASSFGSNTGELFF. The gene calls are TRBV27 and TRBJ2-2; no firm D call. The CDR3 runs to 14 residues. CDR1 and CDR2 (germline): MNHEY, SMNVEV (reference sequence). V dropped 3 bases and J dropped 2 bases, with 7 bases sitting between them.